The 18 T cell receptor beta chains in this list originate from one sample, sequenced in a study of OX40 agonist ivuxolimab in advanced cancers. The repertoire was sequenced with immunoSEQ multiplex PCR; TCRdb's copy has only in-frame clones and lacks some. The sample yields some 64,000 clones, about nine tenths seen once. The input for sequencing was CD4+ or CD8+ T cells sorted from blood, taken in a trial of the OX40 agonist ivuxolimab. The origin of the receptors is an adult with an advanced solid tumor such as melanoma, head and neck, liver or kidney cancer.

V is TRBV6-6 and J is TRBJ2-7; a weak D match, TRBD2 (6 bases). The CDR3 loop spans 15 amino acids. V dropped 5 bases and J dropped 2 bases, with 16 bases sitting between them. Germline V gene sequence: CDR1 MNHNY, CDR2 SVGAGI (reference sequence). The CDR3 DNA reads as TGTGCCAGCAGTGCAGAGGGACTCGGGGCCTACGAGCAGTACTTC. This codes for CASSAEGLGAYEQYF.

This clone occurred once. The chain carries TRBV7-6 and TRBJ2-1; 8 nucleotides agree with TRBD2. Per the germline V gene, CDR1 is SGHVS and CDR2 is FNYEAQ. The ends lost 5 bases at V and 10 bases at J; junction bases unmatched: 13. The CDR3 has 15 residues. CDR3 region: CASSTSTGGLGEQFF. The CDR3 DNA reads TGTGCCAGCAGCACCTCCACGGGAGGGCTGGGGGAGCAGTTCTTC.

The CDR3 reads CASSLKAVFEQFF. DNA of the CDR3: TGTGCCAGCAGTTTAAAAGCAGTTTTTGAGCAGTTCTTC. The chain recombines TRBV28 with TRBJ2-1; D call uncertain. Germline CDR1 is MDHEN and CDR2 is SYDVKM. The V end was cut by 2 bases, the J end by 9 bases, with 11 bases between. The CDR3 contains 13 residues.

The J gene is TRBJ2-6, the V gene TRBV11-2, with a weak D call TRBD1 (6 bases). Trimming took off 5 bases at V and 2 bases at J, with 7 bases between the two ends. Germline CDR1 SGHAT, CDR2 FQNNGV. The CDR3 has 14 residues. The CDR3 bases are TGTGCCAGCAGCACAGGGACTGGGGCCAACGTCCTGACTTTC. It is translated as CASSTGTGANVLTF.

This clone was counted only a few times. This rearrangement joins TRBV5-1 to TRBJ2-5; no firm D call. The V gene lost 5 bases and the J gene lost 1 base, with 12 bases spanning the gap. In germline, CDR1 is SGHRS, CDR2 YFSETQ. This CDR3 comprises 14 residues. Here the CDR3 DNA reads TGCGCCAGCAGATTGCAGGACCCCCAAGAGACCCAGTACTTC. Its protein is CASRLQDPQETQYF.

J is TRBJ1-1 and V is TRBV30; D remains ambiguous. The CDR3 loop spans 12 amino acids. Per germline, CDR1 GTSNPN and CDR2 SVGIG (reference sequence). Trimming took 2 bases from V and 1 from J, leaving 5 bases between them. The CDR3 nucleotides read TGTGCCTGGAGTTTCGCGAACACTGAAGCTTTCTTT. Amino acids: CAWSFANTEAFF.

The CDR3 nucleotides are TGTGCCAGCTCGGGGACTAGCGGGGGCAATGAGCAGTTCTTC. Protein product: CASSGTSGGNEQFF. The chain recombines TRBV7-6 with TRBJ2-1; TRBD2 matches 14 bases. The length of the CDR3 is 14 residues. CDR1 is SGHVS, CDR2 FNYEAQ, per germline. V shed 8 bases and J 6 bases; nucleotides not matched to a gene: 3.

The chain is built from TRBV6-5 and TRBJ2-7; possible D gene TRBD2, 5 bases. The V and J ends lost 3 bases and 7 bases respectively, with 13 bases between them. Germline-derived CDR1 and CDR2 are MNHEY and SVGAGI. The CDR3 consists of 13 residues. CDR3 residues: CASSYLLRGEQYF. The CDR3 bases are TGTGCCAGCAGTTATCTACTCAGAGGGGAGCAGTACTTC.

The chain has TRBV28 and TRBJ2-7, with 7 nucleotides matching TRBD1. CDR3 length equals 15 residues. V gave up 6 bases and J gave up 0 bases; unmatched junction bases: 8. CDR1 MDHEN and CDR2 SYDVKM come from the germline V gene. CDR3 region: CASRPTGIGSYEQYF. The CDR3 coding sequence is TGTGCCAGCAGACCGACAGGGATAGGCTCCTACGAGCAGTACTTC.

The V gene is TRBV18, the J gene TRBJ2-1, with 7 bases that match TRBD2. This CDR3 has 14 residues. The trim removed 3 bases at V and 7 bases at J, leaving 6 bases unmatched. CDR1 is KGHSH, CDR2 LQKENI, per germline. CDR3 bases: TGTGCCAGCTCACCCCCCGCGGGAGTGAATGAGCAGTTCTTC. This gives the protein CASSPPAGVNEQFF.

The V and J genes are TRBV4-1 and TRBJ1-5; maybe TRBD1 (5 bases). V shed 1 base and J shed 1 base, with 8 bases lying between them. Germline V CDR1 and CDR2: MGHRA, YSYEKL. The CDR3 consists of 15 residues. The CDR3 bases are TGCGCCAGCAGCCAAGTTCGACAGAGCAATCAGCCCCAGCATTTT. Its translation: CASSQVRQSNQPQHF.

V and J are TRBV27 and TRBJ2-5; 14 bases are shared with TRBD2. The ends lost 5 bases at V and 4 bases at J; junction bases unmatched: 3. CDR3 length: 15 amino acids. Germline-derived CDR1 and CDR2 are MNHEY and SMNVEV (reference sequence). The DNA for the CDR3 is TGTGCCAGCAGTCAGACTAGCGGGAGGGTAGAGACCCAGTACTTC. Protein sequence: CASSQTSGRVETQYF.

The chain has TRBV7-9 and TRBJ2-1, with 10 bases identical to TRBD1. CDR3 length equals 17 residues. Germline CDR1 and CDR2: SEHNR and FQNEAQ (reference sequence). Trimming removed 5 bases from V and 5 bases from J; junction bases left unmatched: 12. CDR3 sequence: CASSPHPDRGGNNEQFF. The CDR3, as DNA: TGTGCCAGCAGCCCACACCCGGACAGGGGGGGCAACAATGAGCAGTTCTTC.

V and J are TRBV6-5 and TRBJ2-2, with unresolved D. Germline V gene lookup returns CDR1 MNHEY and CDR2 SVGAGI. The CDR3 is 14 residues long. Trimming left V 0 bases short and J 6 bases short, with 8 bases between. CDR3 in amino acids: CASSYSSWAGELFF. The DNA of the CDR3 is TGTGCCAGCAGTTACTCGAGTTGGGCCGGGGAGCTGTTTTTT.

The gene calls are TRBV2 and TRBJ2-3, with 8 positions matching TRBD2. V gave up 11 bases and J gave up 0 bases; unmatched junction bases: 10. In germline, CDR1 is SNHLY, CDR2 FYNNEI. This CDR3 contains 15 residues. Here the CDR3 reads CALNGASGSTDTQYF. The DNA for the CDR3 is TGTGCCCTGAATGGGGCTAGCGGGAGCACAGATACGCAGTATTTT.

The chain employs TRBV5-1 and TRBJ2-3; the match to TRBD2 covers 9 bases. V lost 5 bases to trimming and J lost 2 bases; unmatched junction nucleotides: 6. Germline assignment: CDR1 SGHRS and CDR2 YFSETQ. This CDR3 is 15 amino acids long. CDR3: CASRTSGALTDTQYF. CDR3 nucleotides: TGCGCCAGCAGGACTAGCGGTGCACTCACAGATACGCAGTATTTT.

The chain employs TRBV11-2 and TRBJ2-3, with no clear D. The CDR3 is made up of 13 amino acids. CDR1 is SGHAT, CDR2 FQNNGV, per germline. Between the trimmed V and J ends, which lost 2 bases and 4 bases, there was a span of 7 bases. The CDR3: CASSLRAPDTQYF. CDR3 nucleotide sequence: TGTGCCAGCAGCTTAAGGGCTCCAGATACGCAGTATTTT.

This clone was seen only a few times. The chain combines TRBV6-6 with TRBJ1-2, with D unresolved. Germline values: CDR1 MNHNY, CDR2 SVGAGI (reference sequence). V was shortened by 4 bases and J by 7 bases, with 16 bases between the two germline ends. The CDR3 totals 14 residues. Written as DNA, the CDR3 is TGTGCCAGCAGTTCAAGGACGGAGACGGGTGGCTACACCTTC. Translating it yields CASSSRTETGGYTF.